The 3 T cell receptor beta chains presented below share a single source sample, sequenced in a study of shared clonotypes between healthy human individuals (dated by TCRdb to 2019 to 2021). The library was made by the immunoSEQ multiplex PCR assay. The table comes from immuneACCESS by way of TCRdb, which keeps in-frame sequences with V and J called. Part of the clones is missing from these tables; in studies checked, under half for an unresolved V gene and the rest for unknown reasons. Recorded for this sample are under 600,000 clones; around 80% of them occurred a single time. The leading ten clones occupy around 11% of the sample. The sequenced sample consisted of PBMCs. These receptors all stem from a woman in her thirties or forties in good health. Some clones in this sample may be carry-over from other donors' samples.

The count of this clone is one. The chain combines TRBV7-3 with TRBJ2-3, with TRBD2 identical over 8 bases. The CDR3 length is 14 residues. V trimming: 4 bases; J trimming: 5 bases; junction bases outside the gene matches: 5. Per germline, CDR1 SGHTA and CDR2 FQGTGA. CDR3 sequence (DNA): TGTGCCAGCAGCTCAGCGGGAGCAGGAGATACGCAGTATTTT. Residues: CASSSAGAGDTQYF. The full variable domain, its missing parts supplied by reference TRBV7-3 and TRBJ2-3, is GAGVSQTPSNKVTEKGKYVELRCDPISGHTALYWYRQSLGQGPEFLIYFQGTGAADDSGLPNDRFFAVRPEGSVSTLKIQRTERGDSAVYLCASSSAGAGDTQYFGPGTRLTVL.

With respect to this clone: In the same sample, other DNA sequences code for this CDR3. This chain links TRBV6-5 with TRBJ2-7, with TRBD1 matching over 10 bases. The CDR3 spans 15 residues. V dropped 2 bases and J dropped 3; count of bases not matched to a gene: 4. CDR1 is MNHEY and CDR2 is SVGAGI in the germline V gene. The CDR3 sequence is CASSYQGQGIYEQYF. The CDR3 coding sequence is TGTGCCAGCAGTTACCAGGGACAGGGGATCTACGAGCAGTACTTC.

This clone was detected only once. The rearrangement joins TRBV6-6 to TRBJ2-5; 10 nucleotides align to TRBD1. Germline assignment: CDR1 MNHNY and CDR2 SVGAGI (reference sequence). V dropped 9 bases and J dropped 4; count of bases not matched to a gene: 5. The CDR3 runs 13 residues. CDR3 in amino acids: CASRQGAGETQYF. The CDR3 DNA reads TGTGCCAGTCGACAGGGGGCTGGAGAGACCCAGTACTTC.